The clone carrying this T cell receptor (beta chain) was observed a single time. Its target is unknown. An end of the junction does not agree with germline; a read error may underlie this. Samples: about 28 days before transplant, then days 30, 100 and 180 after. The data are from a study of T cell clonotyping in hematopoietic cell transplantation. Study-wide results and caveats: Higher Inverse Simpson Index values in graft donor and pretransplant recipient predicted broader posttransplant TCR diversity. Recipient TCR diversity dropped after transplant; expanded clonotypes rose from day 30 to 180.

The assay was immunoSEQ multiplex PCR, and TCRdb's table has in-frame clones only and misses some. The sample includes over 9,500 clones, approximately 65% of them seen just once. This CDR3 spans 14 amino acids. Per the germline V gene, CDR1 is GTSNPN and CDR2 is SVGIG (reference sequence). Sample: peripheral blood mononuclear cells, taken 180 days after allogeneic stem cell transplant. This receptor was identified in a male patient between 60 and 69 years old who had an allogeneic stem cell transplant from an unrelated donor, so the T cells may come from the graft donor. Some clones in this sample may be carry-over from other donors' samples. This chain uses TRBV30 with TRBJ2-7, with D unresolved. The CDR3 region is CTWTPISKTYEQYF. The CDR3 bases are TGTACCTGGACCCCCATTAGTAAGACCTACGAGCAGTACTTC.